Presented here are 5 T cell receptor beta chains from one specimen sequenced in a study of T-cell reconstitution after alpha-beta-depleted transplantation in children (dated by TCRdb to about 2016). The treatment or condition label, read with the paper, signifies: allogeneic hematopoietic cell transplantation with graft depleted of TCRalphabeta T cells and CD19 B cells. Library method: PCR. Sequenced using an Illumina HiSeq 2500. TCR libraries were prepared with molecular barcoding, using unique molecular identifiers to normalize TCRbeta repertoire quantification. TCRdb reprocessed the public reads (quality trimming at Q25 with fastp, clone calling with MiXCR) and kept in-frame beta chains. Identical CDR3 proteins give one entry, which carries the most common genes and DNA. The sample table shows 450,000 to 700,000 distinct CDR3 sequences, and roughly a quarter are seen once. Less than 40% of the sample is taken by the ten largest.

The sample in question was PBMCs, obtained before TCRalphabeta/CD19-depleted stem cell transplant. These TCRs come from a boy younger than two with Wiskott-Aldrich syndrome, due to receive a stem cell transplant.

The sample holds a few counts of this clonotype. The chain couples TRBV2 to TRBJ2-1; TRBD2 is a possible D gene (5 bases). The CDR3 totals 13 residues. V lost 3 bases to trimming and J lost 16 bases, with 19 bases between them. In germline, CDR1 is SNHLY, CDR2 FYNNEI. For the CDR3, the DNA is TGTGCCAGCAGTGACGAGCGGCTATCCGAGTGCTTCTTC. This gives the protein CASSDERLSECFF.

This clonotype was observed many times. V and J are TRBV18 and TRBJ1-2; D is unclear. Looked up from germline, CDR1 is KGHSH and CDR2 is LQKENI. Trimming shortened V by 6 bases and J by 6 bases, and 14 bases separated the two germline ends. This CDR3 has 13 amino acids. The CDR3 coding sequence is TGTGCCAGCTCCGACCAGGACGGAGATGGCTACACCTTC. The encoded protein is CASSDQDGDGYTF.

This clonotype was counted only a few times. The chain carries TRBV7-9 and TRBJ2-1; tentatively, D is TRBD2 (5 bases). The CDR3 has 13 residues. The germline gives CDR1 SEHNR, CDR2 FQNEAQ (reference sequence). Trimming cost V 7 bases and J 9 bases, with 16 bases left between them. CDR3 loop: CASTSTGWGEQFF. The CDR3 DNA is TGTGCCAGCACCTCTACGGGGTGGGGTGAGCAGTTCTTC.

This clonotype was found a few times. V gene TRBV27 combines with J gene TRBJ1-2; D unclear. Trimming stripped 2 bases from V and 12 bases from J, with 16 bases between. This CDR3 contains 13 residues. Germline V CDR1 and CDR2: MNHEY, SMNVEV (reference sequence). The CDR3 spells CASSLVRGDGHTF. The CDR3 DNA is TGTGCCAGCAGTTTAGTCCGGGGAGATGGGCACACCTTC.

The rearrangement uses TRBV27 and TRBJ2-3; 7 positions agree with TRBD2. The CDR3 length is 16 residues. J was trimmed by 4 bases and V by 0 bases; bases with no gene match: 7. Germline V gene sequence: CDR1 MNHEY, CDR2 SMNVEV (reference sequence). The CDR3 sequence is CASSLSGGSGADTQYF. The DNA for the CDR3 is TGTGCCAGCAGTTTATCTGGCGGGAGCGGGGCAGATACGCAGTATTTT.